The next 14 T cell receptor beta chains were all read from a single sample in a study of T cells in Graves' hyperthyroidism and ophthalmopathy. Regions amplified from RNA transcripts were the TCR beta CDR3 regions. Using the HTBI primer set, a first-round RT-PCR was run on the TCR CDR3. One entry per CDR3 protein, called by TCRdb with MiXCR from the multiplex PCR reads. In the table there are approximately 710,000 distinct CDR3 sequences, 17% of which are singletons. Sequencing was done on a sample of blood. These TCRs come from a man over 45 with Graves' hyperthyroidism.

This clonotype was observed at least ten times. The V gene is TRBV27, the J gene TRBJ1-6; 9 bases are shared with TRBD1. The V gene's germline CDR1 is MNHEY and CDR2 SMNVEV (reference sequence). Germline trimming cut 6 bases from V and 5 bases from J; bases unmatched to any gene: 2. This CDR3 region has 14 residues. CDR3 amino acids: CASRQGAHNSPLHF. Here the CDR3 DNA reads TGTGCCAGCAGACAGGGGGCACATAATTCACCCCTCCACTTT.

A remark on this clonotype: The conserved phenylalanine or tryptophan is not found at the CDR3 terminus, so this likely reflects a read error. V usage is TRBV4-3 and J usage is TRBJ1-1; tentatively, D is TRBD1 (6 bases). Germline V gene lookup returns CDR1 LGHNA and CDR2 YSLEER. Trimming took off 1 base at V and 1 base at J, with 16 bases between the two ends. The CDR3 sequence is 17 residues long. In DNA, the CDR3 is TGCGCCAGCAGCCAAGCGTGGACAAGGGGGGGGAACACTGAAGCTTTCCTT. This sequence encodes CASSQAWTRGGNTEAFL.

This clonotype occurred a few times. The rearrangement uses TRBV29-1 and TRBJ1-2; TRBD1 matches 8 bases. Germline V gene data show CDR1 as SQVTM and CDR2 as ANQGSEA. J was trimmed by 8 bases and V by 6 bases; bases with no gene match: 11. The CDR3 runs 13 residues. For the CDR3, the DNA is TGCAGCGTCGCCCCGACAGGGGCCGAAGGCTACACCTTC. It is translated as CSVAPTGAEGYTF. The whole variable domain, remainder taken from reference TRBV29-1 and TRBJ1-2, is SAVISQKPSRDICQRGTSLTIQCQVDSQVTMMFWYRQQPGQSLTLIATANQGSEATYESGFVIDKFPISRPNLTFSTLTVSNMSPEDSSIYLCSVAPTGAEGYTFGSGTRLTVV.

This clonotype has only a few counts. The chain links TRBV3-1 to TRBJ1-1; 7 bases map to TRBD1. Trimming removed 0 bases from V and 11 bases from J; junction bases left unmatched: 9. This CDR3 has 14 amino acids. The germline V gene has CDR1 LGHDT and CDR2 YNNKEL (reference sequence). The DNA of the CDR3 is TGTGCCAGCAGCCAAGATCCGACAGGGCTTGTTGCTTTCTTT. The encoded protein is CASSQDPTGLVAFF.

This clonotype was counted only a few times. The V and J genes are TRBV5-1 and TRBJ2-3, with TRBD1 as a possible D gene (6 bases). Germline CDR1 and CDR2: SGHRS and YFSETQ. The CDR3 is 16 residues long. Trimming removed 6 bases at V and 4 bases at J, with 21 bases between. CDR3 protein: CASIAVPWGPPDTQYF. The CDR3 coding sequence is TGCGCCAGCATCGCCGTCCCCTGGGGGCCGCCAGATACGCAGTATTTT. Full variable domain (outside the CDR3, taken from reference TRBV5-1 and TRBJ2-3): KAGVTQTPRYLIKTRGQQVTLSCSPISGHRSVSWYQQTPGQGLQFLFEYFSETQRNKGNFPGRFSGRQFSNSRSEMNVSTLELGDSALYLCASIAVPWGPPDTQYFGPGTRLTVL.

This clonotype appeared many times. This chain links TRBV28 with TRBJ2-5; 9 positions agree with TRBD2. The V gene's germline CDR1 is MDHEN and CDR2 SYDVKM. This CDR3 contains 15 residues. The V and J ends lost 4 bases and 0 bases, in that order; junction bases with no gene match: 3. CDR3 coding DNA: TGTGCCAGCAGTTCTAGCGGGATAAACCAAGAGACCCAGTACTTC. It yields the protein CASSSSGINQETQYF.

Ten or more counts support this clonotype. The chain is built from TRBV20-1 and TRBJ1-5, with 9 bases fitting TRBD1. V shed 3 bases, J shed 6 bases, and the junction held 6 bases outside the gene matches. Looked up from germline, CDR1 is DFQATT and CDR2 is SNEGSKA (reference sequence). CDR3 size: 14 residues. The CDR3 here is CSASGDRVSQPQHF. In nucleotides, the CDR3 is TGCAGTGCTAGCGGGGACAGGGTTAGTCAGCCCCAGCATTTT.

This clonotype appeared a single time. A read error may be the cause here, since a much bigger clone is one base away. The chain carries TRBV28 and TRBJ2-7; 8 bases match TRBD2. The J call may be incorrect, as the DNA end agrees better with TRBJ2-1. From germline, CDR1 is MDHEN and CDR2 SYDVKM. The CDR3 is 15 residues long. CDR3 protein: CASTELAVGAYEQFF. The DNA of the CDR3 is TGTGCCAGCACCGAACTAGCGGTCGGGGCCTACGAGCAGTTCTTC.

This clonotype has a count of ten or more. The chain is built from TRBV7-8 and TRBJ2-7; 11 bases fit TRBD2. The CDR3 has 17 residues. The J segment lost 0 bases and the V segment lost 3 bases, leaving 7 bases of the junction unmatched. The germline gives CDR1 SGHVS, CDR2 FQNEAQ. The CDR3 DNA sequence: TGTGCCAGCAGCTTGGCGCCTACTAGCGGGAGCTCCTACGAGCAGTACTTC. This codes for CASSLAPTSGSSYEQYF.

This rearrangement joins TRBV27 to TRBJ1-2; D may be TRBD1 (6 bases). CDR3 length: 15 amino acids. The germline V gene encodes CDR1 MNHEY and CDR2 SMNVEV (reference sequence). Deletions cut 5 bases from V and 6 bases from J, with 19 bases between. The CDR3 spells CASSDPKTGRDGYTF. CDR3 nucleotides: TGTGCCAGCAGTGATCCGAAGACAGGTCGGGATGGCTACACCTTC.

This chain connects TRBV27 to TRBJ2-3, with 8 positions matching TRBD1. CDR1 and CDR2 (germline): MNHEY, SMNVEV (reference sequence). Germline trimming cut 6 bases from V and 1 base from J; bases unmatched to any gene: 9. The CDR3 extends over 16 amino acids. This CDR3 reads CASSSRQGWGTDTQYF. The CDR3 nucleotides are TGTGCCAGCAGCTCCCGACAGGGGTGGGGCACAGATACGCAGTATTTT.

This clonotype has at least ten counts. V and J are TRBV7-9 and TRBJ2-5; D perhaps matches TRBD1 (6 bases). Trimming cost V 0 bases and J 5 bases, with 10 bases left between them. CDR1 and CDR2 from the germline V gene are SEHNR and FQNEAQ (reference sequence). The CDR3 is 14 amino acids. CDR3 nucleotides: TGTGCCAGCAGCTTAGCGTGGGGGCGGGAGACCCAGTACTTC. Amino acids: CASSLAWGRETQYF.

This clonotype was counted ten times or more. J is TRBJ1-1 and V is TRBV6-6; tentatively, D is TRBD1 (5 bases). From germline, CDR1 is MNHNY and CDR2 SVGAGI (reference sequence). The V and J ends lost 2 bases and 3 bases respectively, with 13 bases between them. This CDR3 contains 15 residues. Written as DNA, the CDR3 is TGTGCCAGCAGTTACACGTCCCGGGGCCACACTGAAGCTTTCTTT. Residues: CASSYTSRGHTEAFF.

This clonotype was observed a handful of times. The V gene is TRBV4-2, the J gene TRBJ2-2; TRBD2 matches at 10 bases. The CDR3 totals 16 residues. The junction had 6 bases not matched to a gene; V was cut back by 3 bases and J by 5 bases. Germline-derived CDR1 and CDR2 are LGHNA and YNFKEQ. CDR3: CASSQEIAGGTGELFF. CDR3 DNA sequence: TGTGCCAGCAGCCAGGAGATAGCGGGAGGTACCGGGGAGCTGTTTTTT.